This T cell receptor (beta chain) is from a study of shared clonotypes between healthy human individuals. Of note for this clone: Its target is unknown.

Study findings and constraints: Clonotypes not shared had lower generation probabilities than those common to all four donors.

Sequenced by immunoSEQ multiplex PCR; TCRdb stores in-frame clones only, minus some. This table holds approximately 2.5 million clones, 85% to 95% found once. Donors were healthy HIV-negative adults without recent acute infections or vaccinations. Memory CD4+ cells were the fraction left after CD45RA+ naive selection. Sequencing was performed on naive CD4+ T cells sorted from blood. Subset reported: CD45RA+ positively selected. The source of this sequence is a man aged 18-30 years in good health.

CDR3 amino acids: CASTRGPLEQYF. As DNA, the CDR3 is TGTGCCAGCACCCGGGGGCCTCTCGAGCAGTACTTC. The chain uses TRBV6-1 and TRBJ2-7; either TRBD1 or TRBD2 may supply D (6 bases each). The CDR3 is 12 amino acids. Germline V gives CDR1 MNHNS, CDR2 SASEGT. The V end was cut by 7 bases, the J end by 6 bases, with 13 bases between.